Sequencing of this T cell receptor (beta chain) was carried out in a study of molecular identifiers for immune sequencing clone quantification. This CDR3 is built from 15 residues. CDR1 is SGHDT and CDR2 is YYEEEE in the germline V gene. The V end lost 0 bases, the J end lost 9 bases, and 18 bases lay between the germline ends. Libraries used about 18,000 to 1,000,000 sorted naive CD8 T cells and 10%, 30% or 50% RNA input. Sorting was used to obtain naive CD8 T cells (CD8+CD4-CCR7+CD45RA+). TCRdb re-derived calls from the PCR reads in MiXCR, one entry per CDR3 protein. The sample lists more than 450,000 distinct CDR3 sequences, around 23% seen once, with about 0.75% in the top ten. Notes on this clonotype: This may stem from a read error, because a much larger clone lies one nucleotide away.

The chain carries TRBV5-6 and TRBJ2-5, with D perhaps matching TRBD1 (6 bases). The sample comprised naive CD8+ T cells from blood, with Jurkat cell RNA spiked in. Noted subset: FACS-sorted CD8+CD4-CCR7+CD45RA+ naive T cells. This clonotype was sampled from a human donor in good health. Some libraries in this study had Jurkat cell RNA spiked in. The CDR3 DNA follows: TGTGCCAGCAGCTTGGTCAGGGGTTTTACGAAGTCCCAGTACTTC. Amino acids: CASSLVRGFTKSQYF.